This T cell receptor (beta chain) derives from a study of blood T cell repertoires in COVID-19 (TCRdb year 2020). General notes on the study: Samples from collaborators originated in the United States, Italy and Spain and spanned both the acute and convalescent phases of COVID-19. HLA class I and class II types, where available, came from metadata supplied by the sample provider rather than from assay-based typing. The material from the prospective study consisted of cDNA or gDNA derived from T cells, B-cell-depleted T cells, or PBMCs. A freely available public database, intended as a resource for researchers studying the immune response to SARS-CoV-2, is where the repertoires were released. The samples were drawn from two sources: the first 160 participants of the ongoing ImmuneRACE study, and about 1,300 subjects contributed by 6 global collaborators. Subjects who had been exposed to COVID-19, were actively infected with it, or had recovered from it provided the deeply sampled blood TCRbeta repertoires that made up the dataset. A de-identified subject ID, COVID-19 status, age in years and sex were almost always included in the sample metadata.

TCRbeta CDR3 regions were amplified from genomic DNA using the immunoSEQ Assay, a bias-controlled multiplex PCR. In the authors' own workflow: The number of nucleated cells in each sample was estimated from the amplification of reference gene primers within the assay. To quantify the absolute abundance of each unique TCRbeta CDR3 rearrangement, sequence reads were collapsed and filtered. Productive Simpson clonality was computed per sample as the square root of Simpson's diversity index over productive rearrangements. TCRdb provides this immuneACCESS table in a form limited to in-frame rearrangements. Some clones are lacking; in checked studies, under half of them reflect an unresolved V gene, and why the rest are absent is not known. V and J calls and clone size are copied from that table; D and trimming were computed from the DNA. Counted in this sample were around 170,000 clones; around 90% of them appeared once. The top ten clones comprise roughly 24% of the sample.

Each collaborating institution followed its own protocols to collect whole blood in K2EDTA tubes. For TCRbeta analysis, collaborators shipped samples as frozen whole blood, isolated PBMCs, or DNA extracted from either of those sample types. Results the study describes overall, beyond this receptor: The amount of clinical and demographic metadata varied by source and participant and was provided uncurated.

Regarding this clone: Its antigen specificity is not known. No much larger clone exists at a distance of one base, and base qualities are not known.

Reading the germline V gene (reference sequence) gives CDR1 MNHEY and CDR2 SMNVEV. Trimming takes 4 bases from V and 2 bases from J, and the germline ends sit 9 bases apart. The CDR3 numbers 14 residues from cysteine through phenylalanine. Just CDR3 DNA is preserved here, 42 bases in frame from base 1. This chain is built from TRBV27 and TRBJ1-3, and TRBD1 may be the D gene, going by 5 matching bases. The receptor was derived from a man in his sixties with acute or convalescent COVID-19. Source material: peripheral blood. In nucleotide form, the sequence is TGTGCCAGCAGTTACAGGTCGCCTGGAAACACCATATATTTT. The translation is CASSYRSPGNTIYF.